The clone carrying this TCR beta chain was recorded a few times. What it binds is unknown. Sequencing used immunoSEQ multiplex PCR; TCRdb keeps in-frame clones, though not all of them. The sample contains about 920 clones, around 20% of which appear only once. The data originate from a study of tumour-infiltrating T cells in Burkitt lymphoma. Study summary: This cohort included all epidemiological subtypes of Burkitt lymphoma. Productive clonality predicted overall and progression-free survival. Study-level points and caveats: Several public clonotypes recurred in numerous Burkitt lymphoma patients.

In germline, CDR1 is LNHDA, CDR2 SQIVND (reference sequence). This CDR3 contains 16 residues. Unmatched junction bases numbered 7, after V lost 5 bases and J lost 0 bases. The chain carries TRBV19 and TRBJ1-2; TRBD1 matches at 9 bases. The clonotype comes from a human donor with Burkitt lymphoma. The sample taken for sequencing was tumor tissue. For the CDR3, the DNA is TGTGCCAGTAGTGGGACAGGGCTACAGGCTAACTATGGCTACACCTTC. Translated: CASSGTGLQANYGYTF. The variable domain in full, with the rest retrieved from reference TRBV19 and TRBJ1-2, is DGGITQSPKYLFRKEGQNVTLSCEQNLNHDAMYWYRQDPGQGLRLIYYSQIVNDFQKGDIAEGYSVSREKKESFPLTVTSAQKNPTAFYLCASSGTGLQANYGYTFGSGTRLTVV.